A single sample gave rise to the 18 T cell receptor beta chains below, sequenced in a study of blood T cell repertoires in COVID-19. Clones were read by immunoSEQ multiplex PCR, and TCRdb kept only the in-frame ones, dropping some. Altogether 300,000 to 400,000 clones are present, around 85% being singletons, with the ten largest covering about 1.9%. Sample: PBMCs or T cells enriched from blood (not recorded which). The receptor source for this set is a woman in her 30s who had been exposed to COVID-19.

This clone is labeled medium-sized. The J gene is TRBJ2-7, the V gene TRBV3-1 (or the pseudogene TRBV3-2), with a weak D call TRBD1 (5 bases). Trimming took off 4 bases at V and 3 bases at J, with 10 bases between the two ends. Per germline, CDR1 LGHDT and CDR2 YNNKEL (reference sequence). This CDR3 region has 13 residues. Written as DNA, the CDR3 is TGTGCCAGCAGCCCTTACGACAGCTACGAGCAGTACTTC. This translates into CASSPYDSYEQYF.

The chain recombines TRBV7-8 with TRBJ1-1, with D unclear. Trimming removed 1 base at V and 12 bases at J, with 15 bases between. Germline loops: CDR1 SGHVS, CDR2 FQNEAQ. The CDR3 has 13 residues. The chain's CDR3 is CASSLGLGSQTFF. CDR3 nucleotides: TGTGCCAGCAGCTTAGGTCTCGGGTCACAAACTTTCTTT.

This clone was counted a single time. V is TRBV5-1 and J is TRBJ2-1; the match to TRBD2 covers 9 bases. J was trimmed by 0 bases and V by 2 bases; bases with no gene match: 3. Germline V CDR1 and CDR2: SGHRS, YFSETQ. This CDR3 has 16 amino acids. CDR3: CASSLSSGSSYNEQFF. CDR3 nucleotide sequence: TGCGCCAGCAGCTTAAGTAGCGGGAGCTCCTACAATGAGCAGTTCTTC.

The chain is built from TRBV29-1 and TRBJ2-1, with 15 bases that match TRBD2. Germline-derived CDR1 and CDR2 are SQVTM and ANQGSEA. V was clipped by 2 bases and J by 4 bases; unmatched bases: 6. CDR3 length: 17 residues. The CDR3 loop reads CSVEPGLAGGSYNEQFF. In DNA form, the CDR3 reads TGCAGCGTTGAACCGGGACTAGCGGGGGGCTCTTACAATGAGCAGTTCTTC.

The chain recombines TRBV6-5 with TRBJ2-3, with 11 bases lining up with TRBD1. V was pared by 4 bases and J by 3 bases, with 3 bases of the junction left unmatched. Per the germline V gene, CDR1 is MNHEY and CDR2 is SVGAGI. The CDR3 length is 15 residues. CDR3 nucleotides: TGTGCCAGCAGTTTGGACAGGGGGCTAACAGATACGCAGTATTTT. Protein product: CASSLDRGLTDTQYF.

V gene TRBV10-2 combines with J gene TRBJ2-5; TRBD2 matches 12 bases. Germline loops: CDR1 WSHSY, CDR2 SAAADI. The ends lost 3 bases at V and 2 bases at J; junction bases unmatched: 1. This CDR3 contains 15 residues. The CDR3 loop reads CASSELAGGQETQYF. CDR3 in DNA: TGCGCCAGCAGTGAACTAGCGGGGGGACAAGAGACCCAGTACTTC.

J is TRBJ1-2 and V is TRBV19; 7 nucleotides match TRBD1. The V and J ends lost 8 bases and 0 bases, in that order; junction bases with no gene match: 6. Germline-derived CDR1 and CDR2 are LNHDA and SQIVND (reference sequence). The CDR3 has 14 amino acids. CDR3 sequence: CASQKGQPNYGYTF. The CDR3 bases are TGTGCCAGTCAAAAGGGACAGCCTAACTATGGCTACACCTTC. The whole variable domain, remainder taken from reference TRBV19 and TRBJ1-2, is DGGITQSPKYLFRKEGQNVTLSCEQNLNHDAMYWYRQDPGQGLRLIYYSQIVNDFQKGDIAEGYSVSREKKESFPLTVTSAQKNPTAFYLCASQKGQPNYGYTFGSGTRLTVV.

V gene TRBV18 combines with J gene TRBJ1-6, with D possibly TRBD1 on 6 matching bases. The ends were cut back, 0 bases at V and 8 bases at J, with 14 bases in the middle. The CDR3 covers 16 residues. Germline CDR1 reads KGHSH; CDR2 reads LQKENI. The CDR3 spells CASSPPLSDRDSPLHF. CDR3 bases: TGTGCCAGCTCACCACCGTTGTCGGACAGAGATTCACCCCTCCACTTT.

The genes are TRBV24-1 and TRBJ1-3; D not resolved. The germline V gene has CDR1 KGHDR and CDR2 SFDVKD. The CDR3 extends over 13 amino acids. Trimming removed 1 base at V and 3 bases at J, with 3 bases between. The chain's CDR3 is CATSDFNGNTIYF. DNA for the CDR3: TGTGCCACCAGTGATTTCAATGGAAACACCATATATTTT.

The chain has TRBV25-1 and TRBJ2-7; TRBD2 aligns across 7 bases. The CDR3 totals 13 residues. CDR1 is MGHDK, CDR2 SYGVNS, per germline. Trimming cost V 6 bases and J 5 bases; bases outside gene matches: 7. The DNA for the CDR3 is TGTGCCAGCAGAGAAAGCGGGATCAACGAGCAGTACTTC. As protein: CASRESGINEQYF.

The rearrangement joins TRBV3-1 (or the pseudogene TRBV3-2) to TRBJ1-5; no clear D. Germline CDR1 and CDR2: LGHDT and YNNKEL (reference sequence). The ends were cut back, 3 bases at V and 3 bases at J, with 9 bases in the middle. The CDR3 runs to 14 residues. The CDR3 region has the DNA TGTGCCAGCAGCCATCGGGAGCCCAATCAGCCCCAGCATTTT. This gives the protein CASSHREPNQPQHF.

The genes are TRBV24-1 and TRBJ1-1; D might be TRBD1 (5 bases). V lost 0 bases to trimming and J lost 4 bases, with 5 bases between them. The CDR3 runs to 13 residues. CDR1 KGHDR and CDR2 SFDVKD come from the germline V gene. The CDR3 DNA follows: TGTGCCACCAGTGATTTGCAGGGCACTGAAGCTTTCTTT. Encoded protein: CATSDLQGTEAFF.

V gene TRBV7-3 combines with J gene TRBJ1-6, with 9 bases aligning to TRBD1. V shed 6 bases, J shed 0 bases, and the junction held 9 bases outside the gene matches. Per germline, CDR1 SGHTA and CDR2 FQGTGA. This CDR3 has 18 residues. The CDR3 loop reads CASREDRGRSSYNSPLHF. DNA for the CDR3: TGTGCCAGCAGAGAGGACAGGGGACGAAGCTCCTATAATTCACCCCTCCACTTT.

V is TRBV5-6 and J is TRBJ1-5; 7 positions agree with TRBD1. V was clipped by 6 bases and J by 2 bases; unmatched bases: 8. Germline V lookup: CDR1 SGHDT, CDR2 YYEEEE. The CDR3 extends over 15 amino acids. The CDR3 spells CASTRTGGGNQPQHF. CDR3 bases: TGTGCCAGCACCCGGACAGGAGGCGGCAATCAGCCCCAGCATTTT.

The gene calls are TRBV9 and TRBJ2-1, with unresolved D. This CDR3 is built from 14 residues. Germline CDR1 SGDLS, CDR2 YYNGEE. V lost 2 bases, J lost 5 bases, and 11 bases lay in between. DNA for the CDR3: TGTGCCAGCAGCGTGCGCGAGTCCCACAATGAGCAGTTCTTC. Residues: CASSVRESHNEQFF.

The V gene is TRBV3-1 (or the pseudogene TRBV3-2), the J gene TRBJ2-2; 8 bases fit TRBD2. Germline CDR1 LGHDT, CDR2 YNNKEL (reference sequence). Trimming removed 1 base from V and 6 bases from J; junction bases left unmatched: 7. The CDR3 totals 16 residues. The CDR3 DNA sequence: TGTGCCAGCAGCCAAGCAGCGGGGGCCTTCCCCGGGGAGCTGTTTTTT. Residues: CASSQAAGAFPGELFF.

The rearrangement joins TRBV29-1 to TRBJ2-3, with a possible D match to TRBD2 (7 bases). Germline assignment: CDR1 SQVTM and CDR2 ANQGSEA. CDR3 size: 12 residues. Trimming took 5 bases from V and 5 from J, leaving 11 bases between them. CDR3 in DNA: TGCAGCGTTCGGGGAGGGGGAGATACGCAGTATTTT. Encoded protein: CSVRGGGDTQYF.

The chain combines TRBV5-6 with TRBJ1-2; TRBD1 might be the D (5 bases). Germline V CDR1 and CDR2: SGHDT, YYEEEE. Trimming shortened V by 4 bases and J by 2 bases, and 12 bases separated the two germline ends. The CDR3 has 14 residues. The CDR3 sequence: CASSLAGRNYGYTF. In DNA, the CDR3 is TGTGCCAGCAGCCTAGCAGGGAGGAACTATGGCTACACCTTC.